One sample yielded the 30 T cell receptor beta chains listed below, sequenced in a study of CD8 T cells in ankylosing spondylitis (dated by TCRdb to 2017 to 2019). The library was made by 5' RACE. This sample was sequenced with an Illumina HiSeq 2500. TCRdb reprocessing: public reads trimmed at Q25 with fastp, clones called with MiXCR, in-frame beta chains kept. For every CDR3 protein sequence, its rows merge into one entry that carries the most common genes and DNA. The sample contains about 220,000 distinct CDR3 sequences, roughly 26% of them found a single time. Jointly, the top ten make up around 6.3% of the sample. Specimen: blood, either unsorted or a sorted T cell fraction (not recorded which). These receptors originate from a male donor with ankylosing spondylitis or in good health (not recorded which).

The genes are TRBV29-1 and TRBJ2-1; TRBD2 is a possible D gene (5 bases). The germline V gene has CDR1 SQVTM and CDR2 ANQGSEA. The V end was cut by 6 bases, the J end by 4 bases, with 10 bases between. This CDR3 is 12 amino acids long. In DNA, the CDR3 is TGCAGCGTATCGGGGAAGTACAATGAGCAGTTCTTC. This codes for CSVSGKYNEQFF.

V and J are TRBV7-2 and TRBJ2-3; unclear D gene. CDR1 is SGHTA, CDR2 FQGNSA, per germline. The CDR3 covers 12 residues. The V gene lost 4 bases and the J gene lost 6 bases, with 8 bases spanning the gap. The CDR3 nucleotides read TGTGCCAGCAGCTCCGTGTGGGATACGCAGTATTTT. It yields the protein CASSSVWDTQYF.

This clonotype was seen many times. J is TRBJ2-2 and V is TRBV10-3; TRBD2 matches 9 bases. With 7 bases clipped from V and 2 bases from J, the junction kept 2 bases outside the gene matches. The CDR3 runs 14 residues. Germline V gives CDR1 ENHRY, CDR2 SYGVKD. Written as DNA, the CDR3 is TGTGCCATCACAGGGACTAGCAACACCGGGGAGCTGTTTTTT. As protein: CAITGTSNTGELFF.

The V gene is TRBV6-5, the J gene TRBJ2-7; TRBD2 aligns across 7 bases. CDR1 is MNHEY, CDR2 SVGAGI, per germline. The CDR3 consists of 12 residues. The junction had 3 bases not matched to a gene; V was cut back by 7 bases and J by 3 bases. CDR3 in DNA: TGTGCCAGCAAACCTAGCGGCTACGAGCAGTACTTC. Protein: CASKPSGYEQYF.

The rearrangement links TRBV20-1 to TRBJ1-1, with 8 nucleotides matching TRBD1. Unmatched junction bases numbered 1, after V lost 3 bases and J lost 1 base. CDR3 length: 13 residues. Germline CDR1 reads DFQATT; CDR2 reads SNEGSKA (reference sequence). This chain's CDR3 is CSASGTGNTEAFF. Written as DNA, the CDR3 is TGCAGTGCTAGTGGGACAGGGAACACTGAAGCTTTCTTT.

In its sample, this clonotype was seen a few times. V is TRBV4-2 and J is TRBJ2-1; perhaps TRBD2 as D (6 bases). Trimming stripped 1 base from V and 8 bases from J, with 12 bases between. The CDR3 consists of 14 residues. Germline V gene sequence: CDR1 LGHNA, CDR2 YNFKEQ. CDR3 amino acids: CASSQGPSEDEQFF. In DNA form, the CDR3 reads TGTGCCAGCAGCCAAGGGCCTAGCGAAGATGAGCAGTTCTTC.

V and J are TRBV6-1 and TRBJ2-7; 8 bases map to TRBD1. Losses at the gene ends were 8 bases for V and 2 bases for J; bases not matched to a gene: 2. The V gene's germline CDR1 is MNHNS and CDR2 SASEGT. This CDR3 comprises 12 residues. CDR3 in amino acids: CASGDRTYEQYF. The DNA for the CDR3 is TGTGCCAGCGGGGACAGGACCTACGAGCAGTACTTC.

This clonotype was observed many times. The chain couples TRBV6-2 or TRBV6-3 to TRBJ1-5, with TRBD1 matching 8 bases. The V segment lost 2 bases and the J segment 6 bases; nucleotides outside the gene matches: 3. Germline V gives CDR1 MNHEY, CDR2 SVGEGT. This CDR3 contains 14 residues. CDR3 sequence (DNA): TGTGCCAGCAGTTACGCAGGGGGCAGTCAGCCCCAGCATTTT. It codes for CASSYAGGSQPQHF.

The sample holds many counts of this clonotype. CDR3: CATSRGPRDSRSYEQYF. In DNA, the CDR3 is TGTGCCACCAGCAGAGGACCTCGGGACTCTCGCTCCTACGAGCAGTACTTC. The chain combines TRBV15 with TRBJ2-7; possible D gene TRBD2, 6 bases. The ends were cut back, 1 base at V and 0 bases at J, with 16 bases in the middle. The CDR3 extends over 17 amino acids. Germline V gives CDR1 LNHNV, CDR2 YYDKDF (reference sequence).

This clonotype was observed many times. CDR3 amino acids: CSARGTGAVDTQYF. The CDR3 coding sequence is TGCAGTGCTAGAGGGACCGGGGCCGTGGATACGCAGTATTTT. The V gene is TRBV20-1, the J gene TRBJ2-3; tentatively, D is TRBD1 or TRBD2 (5 bases each). The CDR3 consists of 14 residues. V was clipped by 1 base and J by 6 bases, with 14 bases between them. Germline values: CDR1 DFQATT, CDR2 SNEGSKA (reference sequence).

A few counts support this clonotype. This chain connects TRBV10-3 to TRBJ2-3; TRBD1 might be the D (6 bases). The V end lost 10 bases, the J end lost 0 bases, and 17 bases lay between the germline ends. Germline CDR1 reads ENHRY; CDR2 reads SYGVKD. This CDR3 is 15 amino acids long. CDR3 bases: TGTGCCACCAGCCAGCAGGGGCCTAGCACAGATACGCAGTATTTT. It codes for CATSQQGPSTDTQYF.

This clonotype has a count of ten or more. The chain joins TRBV29-1 to TRBJ2-5, with a possible D match to TRBD2 (5 bases). This CDR3 has 13 amino acids. In germline, CDR1 is SQVTM, CDR2 ANQGSEA. V was trimmed by 4 bases and J by 4 bases, leaving 13 bases between them. This CDR3 is CSVAEGWAETQYF. The CDR3, as DNA: TGCAGCGTTGCTGAGGGTTGGGCAGAGACCCAGTACTTC.

The table lists this clonotype with many counts. The chain combines TRBV10-3 with TRBJ1-5, with 7 nucleotides matching TRBD1. The CDR3 runs 14 residues. CDR1 and CDR2 (germline): ENHRY, SYGVKD. Trimming took 11 bases from V and 7 from J; bases not matched to a gene: 14. CDR3 sequence (DNA): TGTGCCGTAAGGGACAGCGGGGGGACGCAGCCCCAGCATTTT. It encodes CAVRDSGGTQPQHF.

Concerning this clonotype: A read error may be the cause here, since a much bigger clone is one base away. The V gene is TRBV29-1, the J gene TRBJ1-5; 7 bases line up with TRBD1. This CDR3 comprises 13 residues. Per germline, CDR1 SQVTM and CDR2 ANQGSEA. The CDR3 spells CSVAQGLSQHQHF. CDR3 sequence (DNA): TGCAGCGTCGCACAGGGGTTAAGTCAGCACCAGCATTTT.

This clonotype has ten or more counts. The V gene is TRBV4-2, the J gene TRBJ2-5, with 7 bases identical to TRBD1. This CDR3 is 14 amino acids long. The V segment lost 1 base and the J segment 3 bases; nucleotides outside the gene matches: 2. CDR1 and CDR2 (germline): LGHNA, YNFKEQ. The CDR3 bases are TGTGCCAGCAGCCAAGGTGGACAGGAAGAGACCCAGTACTTC. The encoded protein is CASSQGGQEETQYF.

This clonotype was counted ten times or more. CDR3 nucleotides: TGTGCCAGCAGTGGGTGGGGTCCCGGCTACACCTTC. Protein sequence: CASSGWGPGYTF. The V call is TRBV6-1, the J call TRBJ1-2; D uncertain. V was trimmed by 4 bases and J by 8 bases, leaving 11 bases between them. Germline-derived CDR1 and CDR2 are MNHNS and SASEGT. The CDR3 has 12 amino acids.

The chain joins TRBV4-1 to TRBJ2-1; D remains unclear. This CDR3 contains 12 residues. The germline gives CDR1 MGHRA, CDR2 YSYEKL. Trimming shortened V by 2 bases and J by 7 bases, and 6 bases separated the two germline ends. In DNA form, the CDR3 reads TGCGCCAGCAGCCAACCAATGAATGAGCAGTTCTTC. Translation: CASSQPMNEQFF.

This clonotype has only a few counts. The chain has TRBV7-2 and TRBJ1-1; 7 bases are a match to TRBD1. The CDR3 is 14 residues long. CDR1 and CDR2 from the germline V gene are SGHTA and FQGNSA. V gave up 6 bases and J gave up 4 bases; unmatched junction bases: 8. Written as DNA, the CDR3 is TGTGCCAGCAGGACAGGGAGCCTGGGCACTGAAGCTTTCTTT. It yields the protein CASRTGSLGTEAFF.

This clonotype was counted only a few times. The genes are TRBV25-1 and TRBJ2-5, with D perhaps TRBD1 (5 bases). Per germline, CDR1 MGHDK and CDR2 SYGVNS. This CDR3 is built from 15 residues. V was cut by 2 bases and J by 2 bases, with 12 bases left in between. CDR3 protein: CASSEVMTVQETQYF. In DNA form, the CDR3 reads TGTGCCAGCAGTGAAGTTATGACAGTTCAAGAGACCCAGTACTTC. The entire variable domain, with the rest obtained from reference TRBV25-1 and TRBJ2-5, is as follows: EADIYQTPRYLVIGTGKKITLECSQTMGHDKMYWYQQDPGMELHLIHYSYGVNSTEKGDLSSESTVSRIRTEHFPLTLESARPSHTSQYLCASSEVMTVQETQYFGPGTRLLVL.

This clonotype was seen repeatedly, ten times or more. J is TRBJ2-7 and V is TRBV28; a possible D gene is TRBD2 (6 bases). The CDR3 consists of 16 residues. V lost 3 bases and J 2 bases, leaving 17 bases between the germline ends. The germline V gene encodes CDR1 MDHEN and CDR2 SYDVKM. CDR3 bases: TGTGCCAGCAGTTTTGCTTTGTCGGGACTCACCTACGAGCAGTACTTC. Protein product: CASSFALSGLTYEQYF.

This clonotype was detected only a few times. The chain uses TRBV20-1 and TRBJ2-7; tentatively, D is TRBD2 (6 bases). Germline lookup yields CDR1 DFQATT and CDR2 SNEGSKA (reference sequence). Trimming took 5 bases from V and 7 from J, leaving 15 bases between them. This CDR3 spans 12 amino acids. The CDR3 region is CSAGGDVREQYF. Written as DNA, the CDR3 is TGCAGTGCTGGCGGGGACGTGAGGGAGCAGTACTTC.

This clonotype was detected many times. The chain carries TRBV5-1 and TRBJ2-7; possibly TRBD1 or TRBD2 for D (5 bases each). Germline V gene lookup returns CDR1 SGHRS and CDR2 YFSETQ. With 4 bases removed from V and 2 bases from J, the gap between germline ends came to 16 bases. CDR3 length: 15 amino acids. The CDR3, as DNA: TGCGCCAGCAGCATAGCCGGGACGGATACCTACGAGCAGTACTTC. Translation: CASSIAGTDTYEQYF. The full variable domain, rest sourced from reference TRBV5-1 and TRBJ2-7, is KAGVTQTPRYLIKTRGQQVTLSCSPISGHRSVSWYQQTPGQGLQFLFEYFSETQRNKGNFPGRFSGRQFSNSRSEMNVSTLELGDSALYLCASSIAGTDTYEQYFGPGTRLTVT.

This chain links TRBV6-1 with TRBJ2-1; 8 nucleotides agree with TRBD2. This CDR3 is built from 13 residues. Germline lookup yields CDR1 MNHNS and CDR2 SASEGT. V shed 6 bases and J 9 bases; nucleotides not matched to a gene: 7. CDR3 amino acids: CASRPGGVGEQFF. Written as DNA, the CDR3 is TGTGCCAGCAGGCCCGGGGGGGTCGGTGAGCAGTTCTTC.

This clonotype was recorded at least ten times. The gene calls are TRBV5-1 and TRBJ2-5, with 7 nucleotides matching TRBD2. The CDR3 spans 15 residues. Germline CDR1 is SGHRS and CDR2 is YFSETQ. Trimming took 3 bases from V and 0 from J; bases not matched to a gene: 5. The CDR3 DNA is TGCGCCAGCAGCTCGGGGGGACCGCACCAAGAGACCCAGTACTTC. Translated: CASSSGGPHQETQYF.

This clonotype showed up many times. V and J are TRBV5-4 and TRBJ2-7; 8 nucleotides match TRBD1. The J segment lost 4 bases and the V segment lost 4 bases, leaving 10 bases of the junction unmatched. The CDR3 loop spans 15 amino acids. Germline CDR1 reads SGHNT; CDR2 reads YYREEE (reference sequence). Written as DNA, the CDR3 is TGTGCCAGCAGCCGTAGGACAGGGAGTGTGTACGAGCAGTACTTC. The encoded protein is CASSRRTGSVYEQYF. Based on the CDR3 plus reference TRBV5-4 and TRBJ2-7, the full variable domain is ETGVTQSPTHLIKTRGQQVTLRCSSQSGHNTVSWYQQALGQGPQFIFQYYREEENGRGNFPPRFSGLQFPNYSSELNVNALELDDSALYLCASSRRTGSVYEQYFGPGTRLTVT.

The rearrangement links TRBV6-5 to TRBJ2-7, with 8 bases identical to TRBD1. CDR1 is MNHEY and CDR2 is SVGAGI in the germline V gene. The CDR3 extends over 14 amino acids. Trimming removed 1 base from V and 3 bases from J; junction bases left unmatched: 2. The CDR3 sequence: CASSYWTGHYEQYF. The CDR3 nucleotides are TGTGCCAGCAGTTACTGGACAGGGCACTACGAGCAGTACTTC.

There are a few counts of this clonotype. The chain couples TRBV20-1 to TRBJ1-1; no reliable D call. Trimming took 0 bases from V and 2 from J, leaving 10 bases between them. This CDR3 has 14 residues. Germline V gene data show CDR1 as DFQATT and CDR2 as SNEGSKA (reference sequence). The CDR3 spells CSARDPHVNTEAFF. CDR3 DNA sequence: TGCAGTGCTAGAGACCCACACGTAAACACTGAAGCTTTCTTT.

V and J are TRBV12-3 or TRBV12-4 and TRBJ2-1, with D unresolved. The V end was cut by 2 bases, the J end by 5 bases, with 7 bases between. The CDR3 sequence is 13 residues long. The CDR3 is CASSLNLNNEQFF. Here the CDR3 DNA reads TGTGCCAGCAGTTTAAATCTCAACAATGAGCAGTTCTTC.

Many counts were recorded for this clonotype. The gene calls are TRBV5-1 and TRBJ2-7, with D perhaps being TRBD1 or TRBD2 (6 bases each). V was trimmed by 0 bases and J by 3 bases, leaving 16 bases between them. CDR3 length: 16 residues. CDR1 is SGHRS and CDR2 is YFSETQ in the germline V gene. CDR3: CASSLVEGGPHYEQYF. The CDR3 DNA follows: TGCGCCAGCAGCTTGGTTGAGGGGGGTCCCCACTACGAGCAGTACTTC. The entire variable domain, with the rest obtained from reference TRBV5-1 and TRBJ2-7, is as follows: KAGVTQTPRYLIKTRGQQVTLSCSPISGHRSVSWYQQTPGQGLQFLFEYFSETQRNKGNFPGRFSGRQFSNSRSEMNVSTLELGDSALYLCASSLVEGGPHYEQYFGPGTRLTVT.

This clonotype was seen a handful of times. The genes are TRBV14 and TRBJ2-7; weak D call: TRBD1 (5 bases). The germline V gene has CDR1 SGHDN and CDR2 FVKESK. The V end was cut by 6 bases, the J end by 3 bases, with 24 bases between. This CDR3 contains 17 residues. The CDR3 coding sequence is TGTGCCAGCAGACATGAAGAAGAGACAGCAACTATCTACGAGCAGTACTTC. Protein product: CASRHEEETATIYEQYF. Full variable domain (remainder filled in from reference TRBV14 and TRBJ2-7): EAGVTQFPSHSVIEKGQTVTLRCDPISGHDNLYWYRRVMGKEIKFLLHFVKESKQDESGMPNNRFLAERTGGTYSTLKVQPAELEDSGVYFCASRHEEETATIYEQYFGPGTRLTVT.